This is a list of T cell receptor beta chains from one sample in a study of blood T cell repertoires in COVID-19. Data came from immunoSEQ multiplex PCR; TCRdb stores just in-frame clones and leaves some out. The sample has 350,000 to 400,000 clones, approximately 90% seen once. Sequences were obtained from PBMCs or T cells enriched from blood (not recorded which). These receptors were obtained from a woman between 35 and 50 years old who had been exposed to COVID-19. Each CDR3 is given with its conserved first and last residue. The D gene is left open where the match is weak. Size is omitted from some rows. Given values are once, few, many or a class for expanded clones.

length | D | J | V | size | DNA | CDR3
17 | - | TRBJ2-4 | TRBV2 | - | TGTGCCAGCAGTGAAGCGCTTGTCCGGGGGGCCAAAAACATTCAGTACTTC | CASSEALVRGAKNIQYF
12 | - | TRBJ2-3 | TRBV18 | - | TGTGCCAGCTCACCGGCGGGGGATACGCAGTATTTT | CASSPAGDTQYF
17 | TRBD2 | TRBJ2-1 | TRBV18 | - | TGTGCCAGCTCACCACCAGGGACTAGCCCGGGGTACAATGAGCAGTTCTTC | CASSPPGTSPGYNEQFF
16 | TRBD1 | TRBJ2-5 | TRBV7-8 | - | TGTGCCAGCAGCCGGGAACGTGGGACAGACCAAGAGACCCAGTACTTC | CASSRERGTDQETQYF
17 | TRBD1 | TRBJ1-2 | TRBV5-5 | few | TGTGCCAGCAGCTTGGGCCTCGGACAGGAGCTTGCCTATGGCTACACCTTC | CASSLGLGQELAYGYTF
15 | - | TRBJ1-3 | TRBV6-9 | - | TGTGCCAGCAGTTCCGACAGCTTCTCTGGAAACACCATATATTTT | CASSSDSFSGNTIYF
16 | - | TRBJ2-2 | TRBV19 | - | TGTGCCAGTAGTACGCAGGGGCCTATTGACACCGGGGAGCTGTTTTTT | CASSTQGPIDTGELFF
13 | - | TRBJ1-5 | TRBV10-1 | - | TGCGCCACCTTAGGGGGAAGAGATCAGCCCCAGCATTTT | CATLGGRDQPQHF
15 | - | TRBJ1-1 | TRBV10-3 | - | TGTGCCATCAGTGGCCATGTTGGGGGCAGCACTGAAGCTTTCTTT | CAISGHVGGSTEAFF
13 | TRBD1 | TRBJ2-5 | TRBV12-3/TRBV12-4 | - | TGTGCCAGCAGTGGCGGGACAGGGAAAACCCAGTACTTC | CASSGGTGKTQYF
14 | - | TRBJ2-1 | TRBV3-1/TRBV3-2 | - | TGTGCCAGCAGCCAACCCGGCGGGGGCGCTGAGCAGTTCTTC | CASSQPGGGAEQFF
14 | - | TRBJ2-1 | TRBV24-1 | - | TGTGCCACCAGTGATTTGCTTGGGGGCGATGAGCAGTTCTTC | CATSDLLGGDEQFF
12 | TRBD1 | TRBJ1-1 | TRBV2 | - | TGTGCCAGCAGCACTAGGGGGCGTGAAGCTTTCTTT | CASSTRGREAFF
12 | - | TRBJ1-2 | TRBV29-1 | - | TGCAGCGTTAGGGGGTATGAGGATGGCTACACCTTC | CSVRGYEDGYTF
13 | TRBD1 | TRBJ1-2 | TRBV2 | - | TGTGCCAGCAACAGACAGGGGGCGGAAGGCTACACCTTC | CASNRQGAEGYTF
12 | - | TRBJ2-7 | TRBV29-1 | - | TGCAGCGTTGAAATGACAGGCCAGGGGCAGTACTTC | CSVEMTGQGQYF
16 | - | TRBJ2-3 | TRBV3-1/TRBV3-2 | - | TGTGCCAGCAGCCAAGAAGGGGTGCTGTTCACAGATACGCAGTATTTT | CASSQEGVLFTDTQYF
12 | TRBD1 | TRBJ1-2 | TRBV29-1 | - | TGCAGCGTTGAGGACAGGGGCTATGGCTACACCTTC | CSVEDRGYGYTF
15 | - | TRBJ1-2 | TRBV6-5 | - | TGTGCCAGCAGTTACTCGTTCGGACTGGGAGATGGCTACACCTTC | CASSYSFGLGDGYTF
16 | TRBD2 | TRBJ2-1 | TRBV18 | - | TGTGCCAGCTCACCACCGGGACTAGCGGGAAGATATGAGCAGTTCTTC | CASSPPGLAGRYEQFF
15 | TRBD2 | TRBJ2-2 | TRBV11-3 | - | TGTGCCAGCAGCTTGAGCGGGAGTACCACCGGGGAGCTGTTTTTT | CASSLSGSTTGELFF
15 | TRBD1 | TRBJ1-6 | TRBV5-1 | - | TGCGCCAGCAGCTTGGAGGGGACAGGGGGCTCACCCCTCCACTTT | CASSLEGTGGSPLHF
11 | - | TRBJ1-2 | TRBV20-1 | - | TGCAGTGCATCACAGAACTATGGCTACACCTTC | CSASQNYGYTF